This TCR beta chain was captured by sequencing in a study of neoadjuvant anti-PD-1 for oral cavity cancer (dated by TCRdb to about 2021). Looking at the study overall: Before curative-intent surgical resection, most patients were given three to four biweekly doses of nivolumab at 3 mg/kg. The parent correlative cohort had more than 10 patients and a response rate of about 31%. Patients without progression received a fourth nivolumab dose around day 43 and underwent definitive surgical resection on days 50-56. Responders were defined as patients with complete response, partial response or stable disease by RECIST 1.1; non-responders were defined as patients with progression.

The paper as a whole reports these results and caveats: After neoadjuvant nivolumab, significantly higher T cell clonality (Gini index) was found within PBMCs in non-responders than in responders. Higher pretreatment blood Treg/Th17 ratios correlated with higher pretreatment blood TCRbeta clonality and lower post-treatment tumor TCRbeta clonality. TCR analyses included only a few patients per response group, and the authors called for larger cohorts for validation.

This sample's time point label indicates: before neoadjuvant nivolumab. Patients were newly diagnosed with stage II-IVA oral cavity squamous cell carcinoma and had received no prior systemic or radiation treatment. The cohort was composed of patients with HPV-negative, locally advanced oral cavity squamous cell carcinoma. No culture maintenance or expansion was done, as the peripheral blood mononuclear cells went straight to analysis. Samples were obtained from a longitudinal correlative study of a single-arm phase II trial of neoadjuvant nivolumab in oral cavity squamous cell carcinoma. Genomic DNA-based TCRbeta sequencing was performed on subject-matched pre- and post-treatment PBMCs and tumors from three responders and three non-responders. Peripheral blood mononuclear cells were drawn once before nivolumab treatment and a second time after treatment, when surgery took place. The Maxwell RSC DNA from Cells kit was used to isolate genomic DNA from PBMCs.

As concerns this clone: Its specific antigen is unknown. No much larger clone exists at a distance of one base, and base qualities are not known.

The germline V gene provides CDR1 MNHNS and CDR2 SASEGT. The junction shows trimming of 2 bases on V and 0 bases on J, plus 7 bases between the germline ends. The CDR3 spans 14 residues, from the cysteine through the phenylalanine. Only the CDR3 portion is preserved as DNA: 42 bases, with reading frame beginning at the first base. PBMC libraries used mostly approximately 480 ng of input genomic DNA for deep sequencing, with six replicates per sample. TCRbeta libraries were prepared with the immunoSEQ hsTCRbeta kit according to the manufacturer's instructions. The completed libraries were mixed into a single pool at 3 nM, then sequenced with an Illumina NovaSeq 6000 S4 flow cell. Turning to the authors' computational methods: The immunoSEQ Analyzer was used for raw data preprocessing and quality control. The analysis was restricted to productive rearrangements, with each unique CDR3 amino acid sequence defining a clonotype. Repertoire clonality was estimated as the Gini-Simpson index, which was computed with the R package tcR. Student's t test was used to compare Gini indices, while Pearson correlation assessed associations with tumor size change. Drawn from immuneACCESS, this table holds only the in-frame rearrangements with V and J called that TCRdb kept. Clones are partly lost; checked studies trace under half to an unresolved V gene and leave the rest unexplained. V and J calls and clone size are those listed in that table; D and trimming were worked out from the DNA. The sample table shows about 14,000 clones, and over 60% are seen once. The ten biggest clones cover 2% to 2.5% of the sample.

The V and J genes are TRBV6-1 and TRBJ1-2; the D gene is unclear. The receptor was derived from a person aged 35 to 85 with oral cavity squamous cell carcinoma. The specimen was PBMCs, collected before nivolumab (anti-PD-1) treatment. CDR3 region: CASSERQTNYGYTF. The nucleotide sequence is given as TGTGCCAGCAGTGAACGGCAGACTAACTATGGCTACACCTTC.